This entry concerns a single T cell receptor beta chain. Its antigen is currently unknown. Germline is not matched at one junction end, which may reflect a read error. These data are taken from a study of post-analysis software for immune sequencing data. General study results and limits: Patients used several TRBV segments, including TRBV5-6, TRBV5-1 and TRBV20-1, more often than controls.

Unique molecular identifiers featured in each of the TCR beta cDNA libraries. TCRdb reprocessed the PCR reads via MiXCR and lists one record per CDR3 protein. The table shows fewer than 600,000 distinct CDR3 sequences, with around 40% occurring only once. Germline CDR1 is DFQATT and CDR2 is SNEGSKA (reference sequence). The CDR3 contains 18 residues. The chain employs TRBV20-1 and TRBJ2-5, with 16 positions matching TRBD2. The source of this sequence is a girl between 10 and 17 years old with multiple sclerosis. Sample: blood. CDR3 amino acids: CSARRGTSGRANQETQYF. For the CDR3, the DNA is TGCAGCGCTAGGCGTGGGACTAGCGGGAGGGCAAACCAAGAGACCCAGTACTTC.